Below are 22 T cell receptor beta chains sequenced from a single sample in a study of CD8+ T cells in alopecia areata. Treatment given: oral pan-JAK inhibitor, 5-10 mg twice daily. The sequencing template was cDNA reverse transcribed from extracted RNA. Measured with immunoSEQ multiplex PCR; TCRdb has only the in-frame clones, and not every one. Seen here are 200,000 to 250,000 clones, under 40% observed once, and the top ten hold 0.48%. The specimen was CD4+ T cells sorted from blood, collected at roughly week 30, from a patient treated with tofacitinib. Receptors originate from a human donor with alopecia areata.

The chain joins TRBV14 to TRBJ2-3; TRBD2 agrees at 7 bases. Unmatched junction bases numbered 4, after V lost 5 bases and J lost 2 bases. CDR1 is SGHDN and CDR2 is FVKESK in the germline V gene. This CDR3 contains 14 residues. CDR3 protein: CASSSRLATDTQYF. In nucleotides, the CDR3 is TGTGCCAGCAGCTCACGACTAGCCACAGATACGCAGTATTTT. Full variable domain (rest looked up from reference TRBV14 and TRBJ2-3): EAGVTQFPSHSVIEKGQTVTLRCDPISGHDNLYWYRRVMGKEIKFLLHFVKESKQDESGMPNNRFLAERTGGTYSTLKVQPAELEDSGVYFCASSSRLATDTQYFGPGTRLTVL.

V and J are TRBV19 and TRBJ1-1, with TRBD1 matching over 8 bases. V lost 5 bases to trimming and J lost 1 base; unmatched junction nucleotides: 6. The germline V gene encodes CDR1 LNHDA and CDR2 SQIVND (reference sequence). The CDR3 contains 15 residues. CDR3 protein: CASSPRTGRNTEAFF. In nucleotides, the CDR3 is TGTGCCAGTAGTCCCCGGACAGGGAGGAACACTGAAGCTTTCTTT.

V gene TRBV9 combines with J gene TRBJ1-2; 9 positions match TRBD1. The trim removed 5 bases at V and 5 bases at J, leaving 16 bases unmatched. From germline, CDR1 is SGDLS and CDR2 YYNGEE. This CDR3 is built from 17 residues. Written as DNA, the CDR3 is TGTGCCAGCAGTGCCTCCAGCTTGGACAGGGGAAGGTATGGCTACACCTTC. Amino acids: CASSASSLDRGRYGYTF.

The V call is TRBV6-5, the J call TRBJ2-3, with a possible D match to TRBD1 (6 bases). CDR1 is MNHEY and CDR2 is SVGAGI in the germline V gene. The CDR3 covers 15 residues. The V and J ends lost 2 bases and 2 bases respectively, with 11 bases between them. CDR3 DNA sequence: TGTGCCAGCAGTTACCGGACAGCTTCCACAGATACGCAGTATTTT. Residues: CASSYRTASTDTQYF.

The chain carries TRBV11-2 and TRBJ2-7; 8 positions match TRBD2. Trimming removed 3 bases from V and 3 bases from J; junction bases left unmatched: 1. This CDR3 has 13 amino acids. Per germline, CDR1 SGHAT and CDR2 FQNNGV. CDR3 sequence reads: CASSFSGDYEQYF. As DNA, the CDR3 is TGTGCCAGCAGCTTTAGCGGGGACTACGAGCAGTACTTC.

The gene calls are TRBV5-1 and TRBJ2-4, with TRBD1 identical over 9 bases. CDR1 SGHRS and CDR2 YFSETQ come from the germline V gene. The V and J ends lost 4 bases and 7 bases, in that order; junction bases with no gene match: 12. The CDR3 has 16 residues. DNA for the CDR3: TGCGCCAGCAGCGCCTCCGCTGGGACAGGGACGAACATTCAGTACTTC. Amino acid sequence: CASSASAGTGTNIQYF. The full variable domain, in which reference TRBV5-1 and TRBJ2-4 provide the parts outside the CDR3, is KAGVTQTPRYLIKTRGQQVTLSCSPISGHRSVSWYQQTPGQGLQFLFEYFSETQRNKGNFPGRFSGRQFSNSRSEMNVSTLELGDSALYLCASSASAGTGTNIQYFGAGTRLSVL.

A single count supports this clone. J is TRBJ2-4 and V is TRBV30, with a tentative D call TRBD1 (6 bases). The CDR3 runs to 13 residues. CDR1 is GTSNPN and CDR2 is SVGIG in the germline V gene (reference sequence). Trimming stripped 5 bases from V and 0 bases from J, with 8 bases between. DNA of the CDR3: TGTGCCTGGGGACAGCTAGCCAAAAACATTCAGTACTTC. This translates into CAWGQLAKNIQYF.

In this sample, this clone turned up a few times. The chain has TRBV7-9 and TRBJ2-1; no reliable D call. Per the germline V gene, CDR1 is SEHNR and CDR2 is FQNEAQ (reference sequence). Trimming removed 4 bases at V and 5 bases at J, with 15 bases between. This CDR3 spans 15 amino acids. The CDR3 nucleotides read TGTGCCAGCAGCTCCAAAGAGACCCAACACAATGAGCAGTTCTTC. Amino acid sequence: CASSSKETQHNEQFF.

This clone was counted a few times. V and J are TRBV4-1 and TRBJ2-7; no clear D gene. V was clipped by 3 bases and J by 5 bases, with 14 bases between them. Germline CDR1 reads MGHRA; CDR2 reads YSYEKL. This CDR3 has 14 residues. In DNA, the CDR3 is TGCGCCAGCAGCCAGCCCTTAACTGGGAACGAGCAGTACTTC. Amino acids: CASSQPLTGNEQYF.

The chain links TRBV6-5 to TRBJ1-1; D is ambiguous. Per germline, CDR1 MNHEY and CDR2 SVGAGI. The CDR3 contains 14 residues. V gave up 6 bases and J gave up 6 bases, with 17 bases separating them. The CDR3 spells CASSPVRRGSEAFF. The DNA of the CDR3 is TGTGCCAGCAGCCCGGTCAGGCGAGGGTCTGAAGCTTTCTTT.

This sequence joins TRBV9 and TRBJ1-2; D is unclear. The CDR3 consists of 15 residues. The germline V and J ends were trimmed by 4 bases and 1 base, with 14 bases remaining between them. The germline CDR1 and CDR2 sequences are SGDLS and YYNGEE. The CDR3 is CASSPDLALNYGYTF. DNA for the CDR3: TGTGCCAGCAGCCCCGATCTGGCCCTTAACTATGGCTACACCTTC.

V and J are TRBV6-5 and TRBJ1-2; TRBD1 might be the D (5 bases). Between the trimmed V and J ends, which lost 4 bases and 4 bases, there was a span of 13 bases. In germline, CDR1 is MNHEY, CDR2 SVGAGI. The CDR3 runs to 14 residues. Here the CDR3 reads CASSSSSQGYGYTF. The CDR3 DNA sequence: TGTGCCAGCAGTTCCTCGTCGCAGGGCTATGGCTACACCTTC.

The rearrangement uses TRBV6-5 and TRBJ2-2; TRBD2 is a possible D gene (6 bases). CDR1 MNHEY and CDR2 SVGAGI come from the germline V gene. The CDR3 is 15 residues long. With 4 bases removed from V and 6 bases from J, the gap between germline ends came to 15 bases. The CDR3 DNA is TGTGCCAGCAGTTCCGAGCGGGTTAGATCCGGGGAGCTGTTTTTT. Amino acids: CASSSERVRSGELFF.

The sample holds one count of this clone. The chain carries TRBV20-1 and TRBJ2-1, with D hard to call. The CDR3 spans 10 residues. V gave up 4 bases and J gave up 10 bases, with 8 bases separating them. Looked up from germline, CDR1 is DFQATT and CDR2 is SNEGSKA (reference sequence). CDR3 bases: TGCAGTGCTACCAAAAAAGAGCAGTTCTTC. Its translation: CSATKKEQFF.

The sample holds a few counts of this clone. The V call is TRBV6-5, the J call TRBJ1-1; TRBD1 matches at 9 bases. CDR1 is MNHEY and CDR2 is SVGAGI in the germline V gene. The CDR3 totals 16 residues. J gave up 6 bases and V 2 bases, and 10 bases lay outside the gene matches. The CDR3 is CASSYRATGGGAEAFF. CDR3 bases: TGTGCCAGCAGTTACCGTGCGACAGGGGGAGGTGCTGAAGCTTTCTTT.

This clone turned up a few times. Within the sample, other DNA sequences also encode this same CDR3. The CDR3 is CASSRTATYEQYF. The CDR3 DNA follows: TGTGCCAGCAGCCGTACAGCTACCTACGAGCAGTACTTC. The V call is TRBV11-2, the J call TRBJ2-7, with unresolved D. The CDR3 is 13 amino acids. Germline-derived CDR1 and CDR2 are SGHAT and FQNNGV. Trimming left V 5 bases short and J 2 bases short, with 10 bases between.

The chain is built from TRBV14 and TRBJ1-4; no firm D call. The CDR3 is 14 amino acids. Per germline, CDR1 SGHDN and CDR2 FVKESK. Deletions cut 3 bases from V and 3 bases from J, with 8 bases between. In nucleotides, the CDR3 is TGTGCCAGCAGCCACAGCGCCTCTAATGAAAAACTGTTTTTT. This codes for CASSHSASNEKLFF.

The chain uses TRBV9 and TRBJ2-7, with 15 bases that match TRBD2. The CDR3 length is 19 residues. Germline-derived CDR1 and CDR2 are SGDLS and YYNGEE. The V gene end was trimmed by 0 bases and the J gene end by 0 bases; junction bases not matched to a gene: 7. Written as DNA, the CDR3 is TGTGCCAGCAGCGTAGGTCGAGGACTAGCGGGAGGGTTCTCCTACGAGCAGTACTTC. It specifies CASSVGRGLAGGFSYEQYF.

This clone was observed a handful of times. The J gene is TRBJ2-1, the V gene TRBV29-1, with 8 bases matching TRBD2. The CDR3 runs 16 residues. V lost 8 bases to trimming and J lost 9 bases; unmatched junction nucleotides: 21. Germline-derived CDR1 and CDR2 are SQVTM and ANQGSEA. The CDR3 nucleotides read TGCAGCCTCAAGTGGGGGGCGGGAGGTACACGGACTGAGCAGTTCTTC. This sequence encodes CSLKWGAGGTRTEQFF.

Ten or more counts support this clone. The genes are TRBV7-9 and TRBJ1-5, with D unresolved. CDR1 and CDR2 from the germline V gene are SEHNR and FQNEAQ (reference sequence). V was shortened by 5 bases and J by 3 bases, with 14 bases between the two germline ends. This CDR3 is 15 amino acids long. In DNA, the CDR3 is TGTGCCAGCAGCGAAGGGTCTGGCTACAATCAGCCCCAGCATTTT. Translated, it gives CASSEGSGYNQPQHF.

The chain couples TRBV5-1 to TRBJ2-3; D uncertain. V lost 5 bases, J lost 2 bases, and 15 bases lay in between. CDR1 is SGHRS and CDR2 is YFSETQ in the germline V gene. The CDR3 sequence is 15 residues long. The CDR3 coding sequence is TGCGCCAGCAGGCCGAGGTCCACAGCCACAGATACGCAGTATTTT. It translates to CASRPRSTATDTQYF. Based on the CDR3 plus reference TRBV5-1 and TRBJ2-3, the full variable domain is KAGVTQTPRYLIKTRGQQVTLSCSPISGHRSVSWYQQTPGQGLQFLFEYFSETQRNKGNFPGRFSGRQFSNSRSEMNVSTLELGDSALYLCASRPRSTATDTQYFGPGTRLTVL.

The rearrangement links TRBV30 to TRBJ2-1; D gene uncertain. Germline V gives CDR1 GTSNPN, CDR2 SVGIG (reference sequence). Trimming stripped 1 base from V and 3 bases from J, with 10 bases between. This CDR3 is 14 amino acids long. CDR3 loop: CAWSGVEIYNEQFF. The CDR3 nucleotides are TGTGCCTGGAGTGGAGTGGAGATCTACAATGAGCAGTTCTTC.